The 27 T cell receptor beta chains below come from one sample, sequenced in a study of lymphopenia after photon versus proton radiotherapy. Libraries were prepared by immunoSEQ multiplex PCR; TCRdb keeps only in-frame clonotypes and omits some of them. The sample shows some 27,000 clones, roughly 87% of them seen only once. Here the sequenced sample was peripheral blood, taken from a patient treated with photon-based radiotherapy. The source of these receptors is a man aged 45-60 years with gastric cancer.

The chain recombines TRBV4-1 with TRBJ2-3, with D unclear. The CDR3 totals 14 residues. Trimming took 0 bases from V and 3 from J, leaving 7 bases between them. Germline V gene sequence: CDR1 MGHRA, CDR2 YSYEKL. The CDR3 bases are TGCGCCAGCAGCCAAGAACCCCGGACAGATACGCAGTATTTT. Amino acid sequence: CASSQEPRTDTQYF.

The genes are TRBV7-9 and TRBJ2-1; perhaps TRBD1 as D (6 bases). The CDR3 is 14 residues long. Germline V gene sequence: CDR1 SEHNR, CDR2 FQNEAQ (reference sequence). V dropped 6 bases and J dropped 5 bases, with 14 bases sitting between them. CDR3 DNA sequence: TGTGCCAGCAGGGGCCGGGACACAAACAATGAGCAGTTCTTC. Amino acids: CASRGRDTNNEQFF.

V usage is TRBV12-2 and J usage is TRBJ1-2; the table assigns TRBD1, which was not confirmed against the DNA. TRBV12-2 is listed as a pseudogene. The CDR3 extends over 16 amino acids. CDR3 region: CASRLASRVTPNGYTF. CDR3 nucleotides: TGTGCAAGTCGCTTAGCAAGCAGGGTAACCCCAAATGGCTACACCTTC.

This clone was seen only once. V usage is TRBV11-2 and J usage is TRBJ2-7; D not resolved. Germline V lookup: CDR1 SGHAT, CDR2 FQNNGV. Between the trimmed V and J ends, which lost 3 bases and 4 bases, there was a span of 4 bases. The CDR3 is 11 amino acids. For the CDR3, the DNA is TGTGCCAGCAGCTTGCAGTACGAGCAGTACGTC. Protein sequence: CASSLQYEQYV.

The chain has TRBV7-3 and TRBJ2-1; possibly TRBD1 for D (6 bases). The V end was cut by 2 bases, the J end by 1 base, with 9 bases between. The CDR3 is made up of 15 amino acids. Germline CDR1 reads SGHTA; CDR2 reads FQGTGA. The CDR3 sequence: CASSLGTSSYNEQFF. CDR3 DNA: TGTGCCAGCAGCTTAGGGACATCATCCTACAATGAGCAGTTCTTC. The whole variable domain, filled in from reference TRBV7-3 and TRBJ2-1, reads GAGVSQTPSNKVTEKGKYVELRCDPISGHTALYWYRQSLGQGPEFLIYFQGTGAADDSGLPNDRFFAVRPEGSVSTLKIQRTERGDSAVYLCASSLGTSSYNEQFFGPGTRLTVL.

This chain connects TRBV11-3 to TRBJ2-2; the D gene is possibly TRBD2 (6 bases). Germline V gene sequence: CDR1 SGHNT, CDR2 YENEEA. The CDR3 extends over 14 amino acids. Between the trimmed V and J ends, which lost 5 bases and 4 bases, there was a span of 11 bases. The CDR3 DNA sequence: TGTGCCAGCAGCCCGAGGGGAGGCACCGGGGAGCTGTTTTTT. This sequence encodes CASSPRGGTGELFF.

J is TRBJ1-3 and V is TRBV18; tentatively, D is TRBD1 (5 bases). CDR1 is KGHSH and CDR2 is LQKENI in the germline V gene. The CDR3 sequence is 16 residues long. The germline V and J ends were trimmed by 3 bases and 0 bases, with 12 bases remaining between them. CDR3 nucleotide sequence: TGTGCCAGCTCACCCTCGGGACGCACCTCTGGAAACACCATATATTTT. This sequence encodes CASSPSGRTSGNTIYF.

This chain joins TRBV18 and TRBJ2-7; 7 nucleotides line up with TRBD1. After removal of 4 bases from V and 6 bases from J, the junction contained 6 bases not matched to a gene. Looked up from germline, CDR1 is KGHSH and CDR2 is LQKENI. This CDR3 region has 13 residues. The CDR3 sequence is CASSQTGEREQYF. The CDR3 bases are TGTGCCAGCTCACAAACAGGGGAACGCGAGCAGTACTTC.

The chain employs TRBV19 and TRBJ2-5, with 9 bases lining up with TRBD2. The V gene end was trimmed by 4 bases and the J gene end by 5 bases; junction bases not matched to a gene: 2. The CDR3 extends over 13 amino acids. Per the germline V gene, CDR1 is LNHDA and CDR2 is SQIVND (reference sequence). CDR3 bases: TGTGCCAGTAGTAGAGGACTAGCGGAGACCCAGTACTTC. Translating gives CASSRGLAETQYF. The full variable domain, in which reference TRBV19 and TRBJ2-5 provide the parts outside the CDR3, is DGGITQSPKYLFRKEGQNVTLSCEQNLNHDAMYWYRQDPGQGLRLIYYSQIVNDFQKGDIAEGYSVSREKKESFPLTVTSAQKNPTAFYLCASSRGLAETQYFGPGTRLLVL.

The chain uses TRBV30 and TRBJ2-7, with D tentatively TRBD1 or TRBD2 (7 bases each). The CDR3 sequence is 15 residues long. V was shortened by 1 base and J by 3 bases, with 16 bases between the two germline ends. Germline V gene data show CDR1 as GTSNPN and CDR2 as SVGIG (reference sequence). CDR3 bases: TGTGCCTGGAGTGCTGGCAGGGGGGGGAACTACGAGCAGTACGTC. Protein: CAWSAGRGGNYEQYV.

The sample holds one count of this clone. The rearrangement uses TRBV11-2 and TRBJ2-2, with D uncertain. V gave up 5 bases and J gave up 2 bases, with 6 bases separating them. Looked up from germline, CDR1 is SGHAT and CDR2 is FQNNGV. The CDR3 is 13 amino acids. CDR3 sequence reads: CASSPDNTGELFF. The DNA for the CDR3 is TGTGCCAGCAGCCCCGACAACACCGGGGAGCTGTTTTTT.

This clone has a handful of counts. This sequence joins TRBV5-1 and TRBJ1-3; D is unresolved. The CDR3 covers 15 residues. The germline V gene encodes CDR1 SGHRS and CDR2 YFSETQ. The germline V and J ends were trimmed by 4 bases and 0 bases, with 11 bases remaining between them. The CDR3 is CASSPVAHSGNTIYF. In nucleotides, the CDR3 is TGCGCCAGCAGCCCCGTGGCTCACTCTGGAAACACCATATATTTT.

The chain uses TRBV30 and TRBJ1-5; 8 bases fit TRBD1. This CDR3 is built from 15 residues. Germline V gene sequence: CDR1 GTSNPN, CDR2 SVGIG (reference sequence). With 2 bases clipped from V and 4 bases from J, the junction kept 7 bases outside the gene matches. CDR3 sequence (DNA): TGTGCCTGGAGTACACTCAGGGGGCGGAATCAGCCCCAGCATTTT. This encodes CAWSTLRGRNQPQHF.

The CDR3 DNA is TGTGCCAGCAGCCGGATCTCGGGACAGCACTACGAGCAGTACTTC. Protein product: CASSRISGQHYEQYF. The chain uses TRBV5-6 and TRBJ2-7, with 7 bases identical to TRBD1. The CDR3 runs to 15 residues. CDR1 SGHDT and CDR2 YYEEEE come from the germline V gene. Trimming took 4 bases from V and 3 from J; bases not matched to a gene: 10.

V usage is TRBV2 and J usage is TRBJ2-7; no firm D call. The CDR3 is 13 amino acids. Germline-derived CDR1 and CDR2 are SNHLY and FYNNEI. V lost 7 bases and J 1 base, leaving 11 bases between the germline ends. The DNA for the CDR3 is TGTGCCAGCATGGCTCGACCGTCCTACGAGCAGTACTTC. This translates into CASMARPSYEQYF.

The V and J genes are TRBV6-6 and TRBJ2-3; 12 nucleotides align to TRBD1. This CDR3 spans 15 amino acids. CDR1 and CDR2 (germline): MNHNY, SVGAGI (reference sequence). Germline trimming cut 11 bases from V and 6 bases from J; bases unmatched to any gene: 12. In nucleotides, the CDR3 is TGTGCCGGGGCCTTTGGGACAGGGGGCAAGGATACGCAGTATTTT. Translating it yields CAGAFGTGGKDTQYF.

The V call is TRBV4-1, the J call TRBJ2-7; maybe TRBD2 (5 bases). This CDR3 contains 14 residues. Germline-derived CDR1 and CDR2 are MGHRA and YSYEKL. The germline V and J ends were trimmed by 5 bases and 3 bases, with 14 bases remaining between them. The CDR3 DNA follows: TGCGCCAGCAGCACGGAGGATAGGAGCTACGAGCAGTACTTC. Its protein product is CASSTEDRSYEQYF.

This clone has just one count. The V and J genes are TRBV7-2 and TRBJ2-2, with no clear D. V dropped 5 bases and J dropped 6 bases, with 7 bases sitting between them. Germline CDR1 and CDR2: SGHTA and FQGNSA. The CDR3 runs 12 residues. CDR3 amino acids: CASSLGPGELFF. CDR3 DNA sequence: TGTGCCAGCAGCCTTGGACCCGGGGAGCTGTTTTTT.

The CDR3 DNA is TGCGCCAGCAGCGATTCCGGACAGGGGGCACGCGAAAAACTGTTTTTT. This gives the protein CASSDSGQGAREKLFF. The gene calls are TRBV5-1 and TRBJ1-4, with 11 bases identical to TRBD1. Trimming took 4 bases from V and 8 from J; bases not matched to a gene: 10. The length of the CDR3 is 16 residues. Germline values: CDR1 SGHRS, CDR2 YFSETQ.

This clone was seen once. CDR3 protein: CASSRDIRGKLFF. CDR3 DNA sequence: TGTGCCAGTTCTCGGGACATTCGTGGAAAACTGTTTTTT. The chain carries TRBV19 and TRBJ1-4; possibly TRBD1 for D (6 bases). V lost 8 bases and J lost 10, with 17 bases in between. Germline CDR1 and CDR2: LNHDA and SQIVND (reference sequence). CDR3 length: 13 amino acids.

This clone has just one count. This rearrangement joins TRBV7-3 to TRBJ2-1; no clear D gene. V lost 5 bases and J 0 bases, leaving 11 bases between the germline ends. CDR3 length: 15 amino acids. Germline values: CDR1 SGHTA, CDR2 FQGTGA. CDR3 sequence (DNA): TGTGCCAGCAGCCCCACTGTATCCTCCTACAATGAGCAGTTCTTC. As protein: CASSPTVSSYNEQFF.

The chain employs TRBV5-6 and TRBJ2-3; D is uncertain. The CDR3 runs 15 residues. The germline V and J ends were trimmed by 0 bases and 0 bases, with 8 bases remaining between them. Germline V gives CDR1 SGHDT, CDR2 YYEEEE. For the CDR3, the DNA is TGTGCCAGCAGCTTGGTTGGTCCAAGCACAGATACGCAGTATTTT. Its translation: CASSLVGPSTDTQYF. Variable domain in full (rest from reference TRBV5-6 and TRBJ2-3): DAGVTQSPTHLIKTRGQQVTLRCSPKSGHDTVSWYQQALGQGPQFIFQYYEEEERQRGNFPDRFSGHQFPNYSSELNVNALLLGDSALYLCASSLVGPSTDTQYFGPGTRLTVL.

The chain recombines TRBV9 with TRBJ2-5; 7 positions agree with TRBD1. The germline V gene encodes CDR1 SGDLS and CDR2 YYNGEE. The CDR3 has 13 amino acids. V was clipped by 3 bases and J by 3 bases; unmatched bases: 2. This CDR3 is CASSDGTEETQYF. CDR3 coding DNA: TGTGCCAGCAGCGACGGGACAGAAGAGACCCAGTACTTC.

V is TRBV18 and J is TRBJ1-1, with 9 bases matching TRBD1. V lost 4 bases and J lost 1; bases outside the gene matches: 7. The CDR3 spans 16 residues. Germline loops: CDR1 KGHSH, CDR2 LQKENI. CDR3 protein: CASSLTTGGKNTEAFF. The CDR3 DNA reads TGTGCCAGCTCACTTACGACAGGGGGGAAGAACACTGAAGCTTTCTTT. Supplemented by reference TRBV18 and TRBJ1-1, the full variable domain reads NAGVMQNPRHLVRRRGQEARLRCSPMKGHSHVYWYRQLPEEGLKFMVYLQKENIIDESGMPKERFSAEFPKEGPSILRIQQVVRGDSAAYFCASSLTTGGKNTEAFFGQGTRLTVV.

The gene calls are TRBV10-3 and TRBJ1-1; 8 bases fit TRBD1. The V gene's germline CDR1 is ENHRY and CDR2 SYGVKD. This CDR3 region has 13 residues. The ends lost 8 bases at V and 1 base at J; junction bases unmatched: 3. CDR3 in amino acids: CAIGDRGNTEAFF. In DNA form, the CDR3 reads TGTGCCATCGGAGACAGGGGGAACACTGAAGCTTTCTTT.

The chain recombines TRBV11-2 with TRBJ2-1, with TRBD1 as a possible D gene (6 bases). The CDR3 has 15 residues. Trimming pared 10 bases from V and 7 bases from J, leaving 23 bases between. CDR1 is SGHAT and CDR2 is FQNNGV in the germline V gene. The chain's CDR3 is CATKRVQGLSNEQFF. As DNA, the CDR3 is TGTGCCACCAAGCGAGTACAGGGTTTATCAAATGAGCAGTTCTTC.

This chain joins TRBV19 and TRBJ2-7, with 8 bases fitting TRBD2. Germline CDR1 is LNHDA and CDR2 is SQIVND (reference sequence). The V and J ends lost 5 bases and 12 bases, in that order; junction bases with no gene match: 15. CDR3 length: 14 residues. CDR3 coding DNA: TGTGCCAGTAGTGCCCGCGCGGGGGGCCATCGGTCGTACGTC. It codes for CASSARAGGHRSYV.